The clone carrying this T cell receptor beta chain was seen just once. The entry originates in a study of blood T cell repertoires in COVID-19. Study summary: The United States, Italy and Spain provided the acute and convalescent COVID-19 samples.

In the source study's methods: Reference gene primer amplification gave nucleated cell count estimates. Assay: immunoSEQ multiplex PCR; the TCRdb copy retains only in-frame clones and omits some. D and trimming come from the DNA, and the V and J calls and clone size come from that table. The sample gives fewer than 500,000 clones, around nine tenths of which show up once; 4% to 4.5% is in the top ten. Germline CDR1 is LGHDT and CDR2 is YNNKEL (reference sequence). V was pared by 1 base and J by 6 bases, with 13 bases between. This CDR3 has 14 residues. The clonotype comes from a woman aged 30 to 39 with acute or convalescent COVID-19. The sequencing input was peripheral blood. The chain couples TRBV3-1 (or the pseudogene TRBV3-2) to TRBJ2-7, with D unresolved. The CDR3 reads CASSQARTDREQYF. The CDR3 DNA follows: TGTGCCAGCAGCCAAGCTAGAACCGATCGCGAGCAGTACTTC.